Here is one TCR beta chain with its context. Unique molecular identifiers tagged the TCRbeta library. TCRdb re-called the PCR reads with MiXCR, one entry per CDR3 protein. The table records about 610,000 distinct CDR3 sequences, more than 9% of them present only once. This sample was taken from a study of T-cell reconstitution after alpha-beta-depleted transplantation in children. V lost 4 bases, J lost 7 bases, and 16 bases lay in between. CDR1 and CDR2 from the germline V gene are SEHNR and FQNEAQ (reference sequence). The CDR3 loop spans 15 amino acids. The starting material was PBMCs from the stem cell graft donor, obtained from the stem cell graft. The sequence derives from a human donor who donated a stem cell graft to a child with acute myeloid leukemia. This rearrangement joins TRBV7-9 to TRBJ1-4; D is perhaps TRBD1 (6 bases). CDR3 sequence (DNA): TGTGCCAGCAGCTCCGTCACGGGGGGCGGTGAAAAACTGTTTTTT. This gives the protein CASSSVTGGGEKLFF.